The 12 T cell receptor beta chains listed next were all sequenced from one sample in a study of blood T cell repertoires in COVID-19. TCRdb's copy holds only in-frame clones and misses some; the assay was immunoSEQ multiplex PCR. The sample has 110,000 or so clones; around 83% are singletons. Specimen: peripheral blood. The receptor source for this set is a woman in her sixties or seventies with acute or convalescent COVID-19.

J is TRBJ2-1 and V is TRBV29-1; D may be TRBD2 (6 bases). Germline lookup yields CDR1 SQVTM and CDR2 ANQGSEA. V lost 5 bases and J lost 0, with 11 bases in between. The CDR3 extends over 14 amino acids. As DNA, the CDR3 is TGCAGCGTTAGGGCGGGGACCTCCTACAATGAGCAGTTCTTC. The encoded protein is CSVRAGTSYNEQFF.

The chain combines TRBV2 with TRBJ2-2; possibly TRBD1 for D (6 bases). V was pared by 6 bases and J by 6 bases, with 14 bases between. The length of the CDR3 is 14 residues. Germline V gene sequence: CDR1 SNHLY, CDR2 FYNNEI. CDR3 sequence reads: CASSDRLGAGELFF. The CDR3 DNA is TGTGCCAGCAGCGACAGGCTGGGCGCCGGGGAGCTGTTTTTT.

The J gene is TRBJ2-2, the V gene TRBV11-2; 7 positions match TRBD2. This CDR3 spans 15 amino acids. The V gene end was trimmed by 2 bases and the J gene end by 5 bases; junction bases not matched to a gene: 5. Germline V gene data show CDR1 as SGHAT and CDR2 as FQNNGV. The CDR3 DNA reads TGTGCCAGCAGCTTAATATCCGGGGGGACCGGGGAGCTGTTTTTT. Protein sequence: CASSLISGGTGELFF.

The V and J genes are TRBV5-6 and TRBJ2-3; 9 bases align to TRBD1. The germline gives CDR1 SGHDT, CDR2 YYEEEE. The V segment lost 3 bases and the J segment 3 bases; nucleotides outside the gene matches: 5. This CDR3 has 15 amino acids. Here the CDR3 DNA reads TGTGCCAGCAGCTCCTCGGGACAGGGTACAGATACGCAGTATTTT. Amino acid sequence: CASSSSGQGTDTQYF.

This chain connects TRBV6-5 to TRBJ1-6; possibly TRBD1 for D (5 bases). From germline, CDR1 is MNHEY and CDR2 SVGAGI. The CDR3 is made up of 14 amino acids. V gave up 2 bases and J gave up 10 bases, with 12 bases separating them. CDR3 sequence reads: CASSYVREGSPLHF. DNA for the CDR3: TGTGCCAGCAGTTACGTGCGGGAGGGGTCACCCCTCCACTTT.

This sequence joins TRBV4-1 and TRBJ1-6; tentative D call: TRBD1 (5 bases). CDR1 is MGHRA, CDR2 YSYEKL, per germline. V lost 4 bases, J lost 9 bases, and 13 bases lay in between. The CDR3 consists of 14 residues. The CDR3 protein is CASSPADGGSPLHF. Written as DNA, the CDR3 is TGCGCCAGCAGCCCCGCTGACGGGGGTTCACCCCTCCACTTT.

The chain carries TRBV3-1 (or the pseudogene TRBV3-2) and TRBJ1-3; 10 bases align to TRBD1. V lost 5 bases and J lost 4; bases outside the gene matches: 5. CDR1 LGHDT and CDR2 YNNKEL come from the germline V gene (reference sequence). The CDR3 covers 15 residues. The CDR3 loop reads CASSDGQGGGNTIYF. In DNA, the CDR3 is TGTGCCAGCAGCGACGGACAGGGGGGAGGAAACACCATATATTTT.

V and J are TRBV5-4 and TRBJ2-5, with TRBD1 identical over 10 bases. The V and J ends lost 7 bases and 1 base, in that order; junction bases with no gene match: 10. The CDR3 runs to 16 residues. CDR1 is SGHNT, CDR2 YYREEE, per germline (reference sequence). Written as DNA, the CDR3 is TGTGCCAGCGGACTCGGGGACAGGGGCCCCCAAGAGACCCAGTACTTC. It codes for CASGLGDRGPQETQYF.

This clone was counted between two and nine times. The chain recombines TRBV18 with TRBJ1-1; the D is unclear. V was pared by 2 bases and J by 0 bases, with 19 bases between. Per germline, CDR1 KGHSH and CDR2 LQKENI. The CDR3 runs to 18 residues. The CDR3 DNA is TGTGCCAGCTCACCATATAATGTAGCGGGCGGCATGAACACTGAAGCTTTCTTT. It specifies CASSPYNVAGGMNTEAFF.

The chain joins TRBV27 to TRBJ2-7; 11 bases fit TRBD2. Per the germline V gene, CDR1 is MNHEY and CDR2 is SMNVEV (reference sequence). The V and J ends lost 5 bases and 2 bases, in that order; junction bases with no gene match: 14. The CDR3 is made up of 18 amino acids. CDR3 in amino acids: CASSPMGLAVGKAYEQYF. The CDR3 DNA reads TGTGCCAGCAGTCCAATGGGACTAGCGGTAGGGAAGGCCTACGAGCAGTACTTC.

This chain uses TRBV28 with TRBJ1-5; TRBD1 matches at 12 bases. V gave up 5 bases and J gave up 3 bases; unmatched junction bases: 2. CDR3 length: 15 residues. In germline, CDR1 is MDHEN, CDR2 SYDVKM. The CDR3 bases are TGTGCCAGCAGTGGGACAGGGGGCTTCAATCAGCCCCAGCATTTT. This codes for CASSGTGGFNQPQHF.

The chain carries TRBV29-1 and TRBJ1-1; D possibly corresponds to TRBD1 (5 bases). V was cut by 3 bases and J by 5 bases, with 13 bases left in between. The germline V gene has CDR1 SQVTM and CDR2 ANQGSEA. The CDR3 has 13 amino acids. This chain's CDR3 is CSVEGREGTEAFF. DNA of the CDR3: TGCAGCGTTGAGGGCAGGGAGGGGACTGAAGCTTTCTTT. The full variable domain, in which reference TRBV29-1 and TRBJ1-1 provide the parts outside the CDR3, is SAVISQKPSRDICQRGTSLTIQCQVDSQVTMMFWYRQQPGQSLTLIATANQGSEATYESGFVIDKFPISRPNLTFSTLTVSNMSPEDSSIYLCSVEGREGTEAFFGQGTRLTVV.